The TCR beta chain described here comes from a study of Ad26.COV2.S vaccination and SARS-CoV-2 variants. The treatment: roughly 19 received Ad26.COV2.S at low or high dose, single or two shots; roughly five received placebo; per-sample allocation not given. The samples were gathered on day 63 after the first injection of vaccine or placebo. Profiled with immunoSEQ multiplex PCR; TCRdb holds only in-frame clones, not every one. The table lists about 280,000 clones, more than 70% of them singletons, with about 3.1% in the top ten. After removal of 4 bases from V and 1 base from J, the junction contained 8 bases not matched to a gene. The germline CDR1 and CDR2 sequences are SGHRS and YFSETQ. This CDR3 spans 16 amino acids.

This chain joins TRBV5-1 and TRBJ2-7; 10 bases agree with TRBD1. The source was peripheral blood, collected in a trial of Ad26.COV2.S vaccine versus placebo. The receptor was derived from a person between 18 and 60 years old who received the Ad26.COV2.S COVID-19 vaccine or a placebo. The CDR3 is CASSVDADRGSYEQYF. Here the CDR3 DNA reads TGCGCCAGCAGCGTGGACGCGGACAGGGGGTCCTACGAGCAGTACTTC.